The TCR beta chain described here comes from a study of T-cell memory formation after mild COVID-19 listed by TCRdb under 2021. About the study as a whole: TCR sequence clusters from the two donors were found to be largely donor specific. Longitudinal TCRalpha and TCRbeta repertoire sequencing tracked T-cell clones expanding and contracting after mild COVID-19 in a couple of donors. The cohort was made up of two young adult volunteers, one female and one male, who were previously healthy. General findings and caveats noted by the study authors: Whether the second-wave clones peaking on day 37 were SARS-CoV-2 specific was not confirmed. Only a couple of mild cases were covered by the study, and larger cohorts that include severe cases with pre-infection samples were considered necessary. From day 15 to 85, contracting clones showed balanced CD4/CD8 phenotypes, whereas a second wave of clones that expanded from day 15 to 37 leaned towards CD4+. Contracting CD4+ clones were located mainly in the CM and EM memory subsets, whereas CD8+ clones were found to be enriched in EMRA. Some responding clones were detected in pre-infection memory, which suggested that pre-existing cross-reactive memory T cells had joined the SARS-CoV-2 response.

Ficoll-Paque density gradient centrifugation was the method used to isolate PBMCs. Sequencing was carried out with an Illumina NovaSeq 6000. TCRalpha and TCRbeta cDNA libraries were constructed by 5'RACE with constant-segment primers, with sample barcodes and unique molecular identifiers being introduced. Trizol reagent was used to extract RNA from every sample. The libraries were amplified in two PCR steps, and the second step added a second sample barcode and Illumina TruSeq adapters. Libraries were sequenced on an Illumina NovaSeq with 2 x 150 bp paired-end reads. Under the source paper's analysis protocol: The reads were demultiplexed and collapsed into UMI-guided consensus sequences using migec v1.2.7. Using mixcr v2.1.11, UMI consensuses were aligned to TRA and TRB V and J templates and then assembled into clonotypes. Clonotypes were classified as expanded or contracted when called significant by both edgeR and NoisET, with noise models trained on biological replicates. For edgeR calls, the cutoffs were a false discovery rate-adjusted p below 0.01 and a log2 fold-change threshold of 1. As an exploratory analysis of dynamics, max-normalized trajectories of the 1000 most abundant clonotypes were examined by PCA with hierarchical clustering. Separately sequenced CD4+ and CD8+ repertoires were used to assign a CD4 or CD8 phenotype to each responding clone. TCRdb applied fastp at Q25 and MiXCR to the public reads, then kept only in-frame beta chains. Every distinct CDR3 protein forms one entry, paired with its most common genes and DNA. TCRdb's processing, not the authors', yielded these V and J calls. The sample table contains approximately 98,000 distinct CDR3 sequences; only one count was recorded for 15% to 20% of them. The ten largest clonotypes hold less than 6% of the sample.

Notes on this clonotype: Its antigen target is currently unknown. Base qualities were left out, and no much larger clone turns up one base away.

The germline V gene (reference sequence) supplies CDR1 SEHNR and CDR2 FQNEAQ. The CDR3 runs 15 amino acids, cysteine and phenylalanine included. The read is trimmed to its CDR3 DNA, 45 bases read in frame from base 1. Clipping removes 4 bases from V and 8 bases from J, with 7 as the unmatched junction base count. This clonotype was sampled from a man between 18 and 35 years old who had mild COVID-19 (a few samples of this study predate the infection). The sample titles of this study are shuffled in the database, so cell type and time point are left out; the donor was told from shared clones. This chain joins TRBV7-9 to TRBJ1-4; TRBD1 matches 10 bases in the middle. Sequencing input: PBMCs or a T cell subset sorted from them (not recorded which). In nucleotides, the sequence is TGTGCCAGCAGCTCGCCGGGACAGGGGATCGAAAAACTGTTTTTT. It specifies CASSSPGQGIEKLFF.